The next 30 T cell receptor beta chains were all read from a single sample in a study of T cell responses to AZD1222 COVID-19 vaccine. The method was immunoSEQ multiplex PCR; TCRdb's version includes in-frame clones alone and lacks a portion of them. The sample contains about 150,000 clones, over 80% of which appear only once. The starting material was peripheral blood, obtained 28 days after the second AZD1222 dose. These TCRs come from an adult who received the AZD1222 COVID-19 vaccine.

The chain has TRBV18 and TRBJ1-3, with a weak D call TRBD1 (6 bases). The CDR3 has 15 amino acids. Between the trimmed V and J ends, which lost 6 bases and 2 bases, there was a span of 14 bases. CDR1 and CDR2 (germline): KGHSH, LQKENI. The CDR3 here is CASSPRGGPGNTIYF. CDR3 coding DNA: TGTGCCAGCTCTCCGCGTGGGGGGCCTGGAAACACCATATATTTT. Drawing the rest from reference TRBV18 and TRBJ1-3, the complete variable domain is NAGVMQNPRHLVRRRGQEARLRCSPMKGHSHVYWYRQLPEEGLKFMVYLQKENIIDESGMPKERFSAEFPKEGPSILRIQQVVRGDSAAYFCASSPRGGPGNTIYFGEGSWLTVV.

The rearrangement links TRBV21-1 to TRBJ2-6; the table's D call, TRBD1, has no DNA check behind it. TRBV21-1 is given as a pseudogene. The CDR3 covers 14 residues. CDR3 coding DNA: TGTGCCAGCAGCAAACCTGTGACAGGGATCGTCCTGACTTTC. Residues: CASSKPVTGIVLTF.

The chain links TRBV11-3 to TRBJ1-6; D uncertain. Deletions cut 1 base from V and 7 bases from J, with 5 bases between. This CDR3 region has 13 residues. Germline lookup yields CDR1 SGHNT and CDR2 YENEEA. CDR3: CASSLGTNSPLHF. The CDR3 DNA sequence: TGTGCCAGCAGCTTAGGGACCAATTCACCCCTCCACTTT.

This chain joins TRBV6-5 and TRBJ2-7; tentatively, D is TRBD2 (6 bases). The CDR3 spans 15 residues. Germline CDR1 is MNHEY and CDR2 is SVGAGI. The ends were cut back, 2 bases at V and 3 bases at J, with 14 bases in the middle. The chain's CDR3 is CASSYADGGSYEQYF. The DNA of the CDR3 is TGTGCCAGCAGTTACGCCGATGGAGGGAGCTACGAGCAGTACTTC.

The J gene is TRBJ1-4, the V gene TRBV28, with TRBD1 matching over 9 bases. V was pared by 6 bases and J by 8 bases, with 4 bases of the junction left unmatched. The CDR3 is 13 amino acids. Germline CDR1 is MDHEN and CDR2 is SYDVKM. The CDR3 DNA follows: TGTGCCAGCAGAACAGGGGGCTGGGAAAAACTGTTTTTT. The encoded protein is CASRTGGWEKLFF.

The rearrangement links TRBV5-1 to TRBJ2-6; 8 positions agree with TRBD1. The CDR3 length is 15 residues. Losses at the gene ends were 4 bases for V and 3 bases for J; bases not matched to a gene: 3. Germline V gene data show CDR1 as SGHRS and CDR2 as YFSETQ. The CDR3 DNA is TGCGCCAGCAGCCAGGGACAGGATGGGGCCAACGTCCTGACTTTC. Translating it yields CASSQGQDGANVLTF.

V is TRBV5-1 and J is TRBJ2-7; D is unresolved. The V gene's germline CDR1 is SGHRS and CDR2 YFSETQ. This CDR3 comprises 13 residues. The germline V and J ends were trimmed by 0 bases and 2 bases, with 6 bases remaining between them. CDR3 nucleotide sequence: TGCGCCAGCAGCTTGGAGGCTACCTACGAGCAGTACTTC. It specifies CASSLEATYEQYF.

The V gene is TRBV10-3, the J gene TRBJ1-5; TRBD1 matches 7 bases. The V and J ends lost 2 bases and 4 bases, in that order; junction bases with no gene match: 2. Germline V lookup: CDR1 ENHRY, CDR2 SYGVKD. CDR3 length: 14 residues. Here the CDR3 reads CAISEGQENQPQHF. CDR3 in DNA: TGTGCCATCAGTGAGGGACAGGAGAATCAGCCCCAGCATTTT.

The V and J genes are TRBV5-1 and TRBJ1-2, with D uncertain. The CDR3 has 16 amino acids. Germline values: CDR1 SGHRS, CDR2 YFSETQ. The ends were cut back, 0 bases at V and 1 base at J, with 13 bases in the middle. The CDR3 sequence is CASSLVGGSSNYGYTF. Here the CDR3 DNA reads TGCGCCAGCAGCTTGGTCGGAGGGAGTAGTAACTATGGCTACACCTTC.

The CDR3 coding sequence is TGCGCCAGCAGCACGCTTCCAGGGGAGGGCACTGAAGCTTTCTTT. It translates to CASSTLPGEGTEAFF. The V and J genes are TRBV5-1 and TRBJ1-1; the D gene is possibly TRBD1 (6 bases). The germline CDR1 and CDR2 sequences are SGHRS and YFSETQ. The germline V and J ends were trimmed by 4 bases and 4 bases, with 17 bases remaining between them. The CDR3 is 15 residues long.

This sequence joins TRBV6-5 and TRBJ2-2, with D maybe TRBD1 (6 bases). Per the germline V gene, CDR1 is MNHEY and CDR2 is SVGAGI. The CDR3 has 14 amino acids. V was trimmed by 6 bases and J by 4 bases, leaving 12 bases between them. The CDR3 DNA is TGTGCCAGCAGCTACACAGGGACCACCGGGGAGCTGTTTTTT. It translates to CASSYTGTTGELFF.

The rearrangement joins TRBV18 to TRBJ2-7; the D is unclear. Trimming removed 2 bases from V and 2 bases from J, with 13 bases in between. This CDR3 has 15 amino acids. Germline V gene lookup returns CDR1 KGHSH and CDR2 LQKENI. Written as DNA, the CDR3 is TGTGCCAGCTCACCAGTGGCCAGTAGCACCTACGAGCAGTACTTC. Translating it yields CASSPVASSTYEQYF.

The V gene is TRBV30, the J gene TRBJ1-4; TRBD1 matches 7 bases. Germline V gene sequence: CDR1 GTSNPN, CDR2 SVGIG (reference sequence). The CDR3 sequence is 13 residues long. Trimming took 0 bases from V and 8 from J; bases not matched to a gene: 3. This CDR3 is CAWSVQGWEKLFF. CDR3 nucleotide sequence: TGTGCCTGGAGTGTACAGGGGTGGGAAAAACTGTTTTTT. Filled out from reference TRBV30 and TRBJ1-4, the complete variable domain reads SQTIHQWPATLVQPVGSPLSLECTVEGTSNPNLYWYRQAAGRGLQLLFYSVGIGQISSEVPQNLSASRPQDRQFILSSKKLLLSDSGFYLCAWSVQGWEKLFFGSGTQLSVL.

The chain is built from TRBV28 and TRBJ2-1; no definite D call. Germline-derived CDR1 and CDR2 are MDHEN and SYDVKM. This CDR3 has 11 residues. V was cut by 1 base and J by 8 bases, with 3 bases left in between. This CDR3 reads CASSLLDEQFF. CDR3 DNA sequence: TGTGCCAGCAGTTTATTGGATGAGCAGTTCTTC.

This chain links TRBV7-2 with TRBJ1-2, with 7 positions matching TRBD1. The V gene's germline CDR1 is SGHTA and CDR2 FQGNSA. V was clipped by 2 bases and J by 4 bases; unmatched bases: 7. This CDR3 region has 15 residues. Here the CDR3 reads CASSLTGAPPYGYTF. The CDR3 DNA reads as TGTGCCAGCAGCTTAACAGGGGCGCCTCCCTATGGCTACACCTTC.

The rearrangement uses TRBV5-4 and TRBJ1-2; D unclear. The CDR3 extends over 14 amino acids. Germline CDR1 reads SGHNT; CDR2 reads YYREEE (reference sequence). Trimming took off 4 bases at V and 7 bases at J, with 17 bases between the two ends. The CDR3 bases are TGTGCCAGCAGCCCCCCGGAGGTTAGGGTTGGCTACACCTTC. Protein: CASSPPEVRVGYTF.

This chain joins TRBV7-2 and TRBJ1-5; D is ambiguous. Trimming removed 1 base at V and 4 bases at J, with 11 bases between. There are 15 residues in the CDR3. Looked up from germline, CDR1 is SGHTA and CDR2 is FQGNSA. The CDR3 loop is CASSLELGPNQPQHF. CDR3 DNA: TGTGCCAGCAGCTTAGAGCTCGGCCCGAATCAGCCCCAGCATTTT.

The chain links TRBV3-1 (or the pseudogene TRBV3-2) to TRBJ1-2, with D unclear. Trimming cost V 3 bases and J 2 bases, with 7 bases left between them. Per germline, CDR1 LGHDT and CDR2 YNNKEL (reference sequence). This CDR3 contains 13 residues. CDR3 amino acids: CASSHEQNYGYTF. The CDR3 DNA sequence: TGTGCCAGCAGCCATGAACAGAACTATGGCTACACCTTC.

The chain is built from TRBV13 and TRBJ1-1, with D uncertain. V was trimmed by 5 bases and J by 12 bases, leaving 13 bases between them. There are 11 residues in the CDR3. Germline V gene lookup returns CDR1 PRHDT and CDR2 FYEKMQ (reference sequence). CDR3 sequence (DNA): TGTGCCAGCAGCAAGGACGGGCTGTCTTTCTTT. It codes for CASSKDGLSFF. Together with reference TRBV13 and TRBJ1-1, the CDR3 gives the full variable domain: AAGVIQSPRHLIKEKRETATLKCYPIPRHDTVYWYQQGPGQDPQFLISFYEKMQSDKGSIPDRFSAQQFSDYHSELNMSSLELGDSALYFCASSKDGLSFFGQGTRLTVV.

V usage is TRBV10-1 and J usage is TRBJ2-5; 7 bases agree with TRBD2. Trimming removed 2 bases from V and 2 bases from J; junction bases left unmatched: 5. The CDR3 covers 15 residues. Looked up from germline, CDR1 is WNHNN and CDR2 is SYGVQD (reference sequence). CDR3 protein: CASSEAASGQETQYF. CDR3 coding DNA: TGCGCCAGCAGTGAGGCTGCTAGCGGTCAAGAGACCCAGTACTTC.

V gene TRBV30 combines with J gene TRBJ1-6, with D possibly TRBD1 on 5 matching bases. The germline V gene encodes CDR1 GTSNPN and CDR2 SVGIG (reference sequence). The CDR3 length is 14 residues. The V gene lost 3 bases and the J gene lost 7 bases, with 13 bases spanning the gap. CDR3 protein: CAWRTTGWNSPLHF. The CDR3, as DNA: TGTGCCTGGAGGACCACAGGTTGGAATTCACCCCTCCACTTT.

This chain joins TRBV7-2 and TRBJ1-5, with a possible D match to TRBD1 (6 bases). In germline, CDR1 is SGHTA, CDR2 FQGNSA. Trimming cost V 1 base and J 4 bases, with 11 bases left between them. CDR3 length: 15 residues. The DNA for the CDR3 is TGTGCCAGCAGCTTAGGGCCAGGGGTAAATCAGCCCCAGCATTTT. It yields the protein CASSLGPGVNQPQHF.

The chain recombines TRBV30 with TRBJ1-3; unclear D gene. Germline lookup yields CDR1 GTSNPN and CDR2 SVGIG (reference sequence). This CDR3 is built from 13 residues. V gave up 6 bases and J gave up 2 bases, with 11 bases separating them. Here the CDR3 reads CACPLGAGNTIYF. Written as DNA, the CDR3 is TGTGCCTGCCCCTTAGGTGCTGGAAACACCATATATTTT. The whole variable domain, filled in from reference TRBV30 and TRBJ1-3, reads SQTIHQWPATLVQPVGSPLSLECTVEGTSNPNLYWYRQAAGRGLQLLFYSVGIGQISSEVPQNLSASRPQDRQFILSSKKLLLSDSGFYLCACPLGAGNTIYFGEGSWLTVV.

The chain joins TRBV27 to TRBJ2-7; D may be TRBD2 (6 bases). V lost 2 bases to trimming and J lost 3 bases, with 11 bases between them. Germline values: CDR1 MNHEY, CDR2 SMNVEV (reference sequence). The CDR3 runs 14 residues. The CDR3 DNA reads as TGTGCCAGCAGTTTACGCGGGACCCTCTACGAGCAGTACTTC. It encodes CASSLRGTLYEQYF.

V gene TRBV7-2 combines with J gene TRBJ2-2; no clear D gene. Trimming cost V 3 bases and J 4 bases, with 3 bases left between them. Germline V gene lookup returns CDR1 SGHTA and CDR2 FQGNSA. The CDR3 covers 12 residues. CDR3 residues: CASSFRTGELFF. The CDR3 nucleotides read TGTGCCAGCAGCTTCCGCACCGGGGAGCTGTTTTTT.

V is TRBV29-1 and J is TRBJ1-1; 8 bases map to TRBD1. V was pared by 3 bases and J by 2 bases, with 20 bases of the junction left unmatched. The CDR3 has 19 residues. Per germline, CDR1 SQVTM and CDR2 ANQGSEA. Here the CDR3 reads CSVDRRRQGNLGYNTEAFF. CDR3 bases: TGCAGCGTTGACCGGAGACGACAGGGGAATTTGGGATACAACACTGAAGCTTTCTTT.

The gene calls are TRBV28 and TRBJ1-5; D is perhaps TRBD1 (6 bases). CDR3 length: 16 amino acids. Deletions cut 6 bases from V and 2 bases from J, with 17 bases between. Germline V gene sequence: CDR1 MDHEN, CDR2 SYDVKM. The CDR3 protein is CASSPSWGRRNQPQHF. The CDR3 bases are TGTGCCAGCAGCCCCAGTTGGGGGCGACGCAATCAGCCCCAGCATTTT.

V gene TRBV28 combines with J gene TRBJ2-2; D might be TRBD1 (5 bases). Germline V CDR1 and CDR2: MDHEN, SYDVKM. V dropped 6 bases and J dropped 0 bases, with 20 bases sitting between them. The CDR3 contains 18 residues. DNA for the CDR3: TGTGCCAGCAGCGCCCGGCATCCAGGGCTAACGAACACCGGGGAGCTGTTTTTT. Amino acid sequence: CASSARHPGLTNTGELFF.

The rearrangement uses TRBV10-3 and TRBJ2-2; 10 bases map to TRBD1. The CDR3 extends over 15 amino acids. Germline V CDR1 and CDR2: ENHRY, SYGVKD. The junction had 8 bases not matched to a gene; V was cut back by 7 bases and J by 6 bases. CDR3: CAITSGQGVSGELFF. CDR3 coding DNA: TGTGCCATCACCAGTGGACAGGGGGTTTCCGGGGAGCTGTTTTTT.

V is TRBV2 and J is TRBJ2-7, with 7 bases matching TRBD2. Looked up from germline, CDR1 is SNHLY and CDR2 is FYNNEI. Trimming removed 6 bases from V and 2 bases from J; junction bases left unmatched: 7. The length of the CDR3 is 14 residues. The CDR3 loop is CASRTGGGTYEQYF. CDR3 sequence (DNA): TGTGCCAGCAGGACGGGGGGTGGAACCTACGAGCAGTACTTC.